The rows below give T cell receptor beta chains drawn from one sample of a study of T-cell memory formation after mild COVID-19. A single record per CDR3 protein comes from TCRdb applying MiXCR to the 5' RACE reads. The data show 120,000 to 150,000 distinct CDR3 sequences, with 15% to 20% seen just once and over 2% held by the top ten. The specimen sequenced was PBMCs or a T cell subset sorted from them (not recorded which). Receptors were obtained from an adult woman who had mild COVID-19 (a few samples of this study predate the infection). Cell type and time point are not known. The CDR3 runs from the conserved cysteine through the conserved F or W. Fields, in order: D gene, J gene, V gene, clone size, CDR3 DNA, CDR3 protein. A D gene is named only where the DNA matches it firmly. Rows may omit the clone size; those that give it use once, few, many or a size class.

TRBD1 TRBJ1-3 TRBV7-2 few TGTGCCAGCAGCTTAGTACCGGGACAGATCTCTGGAAACACCATATATTTT CASSLVPGQISGNTIYF
. TRBJ1-2 TRBV25-1 . TGTGCCAGCAGTGAATTTGGCCGAAAGGATGGCTACACCTTC CASSEFGRKDGYTF
TRBD1 TRBJ1-2 TRBV10-3 . TGTGCCATCACCGGGACAGGGGGACATGGCTACACCTTC CAITGTGGHGYTF
. TRBJ1-1 TRBV11-2 . TGTGCCAGCAGCTCTCCGGGACACGGGGACACTGAAGCTTTCTTT CASSSPGHGDTEAFF
. TRBJ2-5 TRBV7-3 many TGTGCCAGCAGCTTCGGCAGCCAAGAGACCCAGTACTTC CASSFGSQETQYF
. TRBJ2-3 TRBV7-9 . TGTGCCAGCAGCCCCCAACAGATTACGCAGTATTTT CASSPQQITQYF
. TRBJ1-1 TRBV24-1 few TGTGCCACCAGTGGGGGGAAGAGTACTGAAGCTTTCTTT CATSGGKSTEAFF
TRBD2 TRBJ2-7 TRBV12-3/TRBV12-4 . TGTGCCAGCACCCTAGGCGGGGGCTACGAGCAGTACTTC CASTLGGGYEQYF
TRBD2 TRBJ2-1 TRBV12-3/TRBV12-4 . TGTGCCAGCAGCCCCGGGACTAGCAGTTACAATGAGCAGTTCTTC CASSPGTSSYNEQFF
. TRBJ2-5 TRBV7-2 . TGTGCCAGCAGCTTAAAACCCAGCGGTGGGGAGACCCAGTACTTC CASSLKPSGGETQYF
TRBD1 TRBJ1-2 TRBV7-2 . TGTGCCAGCAGCCCACGGACAGGGGGCTTCACCTTC CASSPRTGGFTF
TRBD2 TRBJ2-7 TRBV7-6 . TGTGCCAGCAGCTCGCTAGCGGGGGTATCCTACGAGCAGTACTTC CASSSLAGVSYEQYF
. TRBJ2-5 TRBV5-5 few TGTGCCAGCAGCTCGGTCCTGGGAGAGACCCAGTACTTC CASSSVLGETQYF
TRBD2 TRBJ2-3 TRBV29-1 . TGCAGCGTCCCCGAGGCCGGGACTAGCGGGAGGGATACGCAGTATTTT CSVPEAGTSGRDTQYF
. TRBJ1-2 TRBV29-1 few TGCAGCGTTGAAAACGAGGCCAGGGGCTATGGCTACACCTTC CSVENEARGYGYTF
TRBD2 TRBJ2-1 TRBV6-2/TRBV6-3 . TGTGCCAGCAGTTACGGGGGCGGGAGGGCCGTAGGGGACTTCAATGAGCAGTTCTTC CASSYGGGRAVGDFNEQFF
TRBD1 TRBJ2-5 TRBV2 . TGTGCCAGCAGTGGGGACAGGGTTGGAGAGACCCAGTACTTC CASSGDRVGETQYF
TRBD1 TRBJ1-2 TRBV7-9 once TGTGCCAGCAGCGACCGAGCGGACAGGCCATCCTATGGCTACACCTTC CASSDRADRPSYGYTF
. TRBJ2-5 TRBV24-1 . TGTGCCACCAGTGGGGCAGGCCCTGAAGAGACCCAGTACTTC CATSGAGPEETQYF
TRBD1 TRBJ2-2 TRBV4-3 few TGCGCCAGCAGCCAGCAGGGACAGTTGAACACCGGGGAGCTGTTTTTT CASSQQGQLNTGELFF
. TRBJ1-5 TRBV27 few TGTGCCAGTCAGGAGTCAGGGTATCAGCCCCAGCATTTT CASQESGYQPQHF
TRBD1 TRBJ2-1 TRBV7-9 . TGTGCCAGCAGCTTGGTCCCTCGACGACAGGGATTTTACAATGAGCAGTTCTTC CASSLVPRRQGFYNEQFF
. TRBJ1-1 TRBV5-1 few TGCGCCAGCAGCTGGGGAATCCGACAGGCGGAGGAAGCTTTCTTT CASSWGIRQAEEAFF
TRBD1 TRBJ2-5 TRBV5-1 few TGCGCCAGCAGTCCGGACAGGGCGGAGACCCAGTACTTC CASSPDRAETQYF
. TRBJ2-7 TRBV20-1 few TGCAGTGCTAGACCGGACTTGTACGAGCAGTACTTC CSARPDLYEQYF
TRBD2 TRBJ2-5 TRBV5-1 few TGCGCCAGCAGCGGGGGGGGAGCGGACCAAGAGACCCAGTACTTC CASSGGGADQETQYF
TRBD1 TRBJ1-2 TRBV19 . TGTGCCACGGGACAGGCAACCTATGGCTACACCTTC CATGQATYGYTF
. TRBJ1-5 TRBV5-1 . TGCGCCAGCAGCTTTGACGGGGGCAATCAGCCCCAGCATTTT CASSFDGGNQPQHF
. TRBJ2-7 TRBV6-5 few TGTGCCAGCACGGTAGTCGAAGGGAACTACGAGCAGTACTTC CASTVVEGNYEQYF